The sequence of this T cell receptor beta chain was determined in a study of blood T cell repertoires in COVID-19. Study details: T cells, B-cell-depleted T cells, or PBMCs supplied cDNA or gDNA.

As handled by the study authors: Amplification of reference gene primers provided the estimated nucleated cell counts. Using immunoSEQ multiplex PCR, the repertoire was profiled, and TCRdb retains in-frame clones only, with some absent. Clone size and V and J calls were adopted from that table, with D and trimming inferred from the DNA. Of a few hundred thousand clones in the sample, 75% to 90% were seen once. The CDR3 length is 14 residues. Deletions cut 8 bases from V and 0 bases from J, with 13 bases between. Germline values: CDR1 SGHTA, CDR2 FQGNSA. The chain recombines TRBV7-2 with TRBJ1-1; D remains unclear. What was sequenced was peripheral blood. The sequence was collected from a woman in her thirties with active or convalescent COVID-19. CDR3 sequence (DNA): TGTGCCAGCTGCTATGGAGTATTGAACACTGAAGCTTTCTTT. It is translated as CASCYGVLNTEAFF.